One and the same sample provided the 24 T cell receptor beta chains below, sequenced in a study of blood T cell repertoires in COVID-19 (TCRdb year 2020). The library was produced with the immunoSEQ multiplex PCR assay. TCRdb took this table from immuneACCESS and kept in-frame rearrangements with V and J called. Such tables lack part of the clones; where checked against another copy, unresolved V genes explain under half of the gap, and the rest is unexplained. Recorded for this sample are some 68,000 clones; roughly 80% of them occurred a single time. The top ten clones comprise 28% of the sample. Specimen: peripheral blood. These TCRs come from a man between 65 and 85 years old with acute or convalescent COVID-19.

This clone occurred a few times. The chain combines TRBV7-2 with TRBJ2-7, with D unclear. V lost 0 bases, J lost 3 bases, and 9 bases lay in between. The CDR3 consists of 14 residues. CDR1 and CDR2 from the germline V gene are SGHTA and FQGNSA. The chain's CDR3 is CASSLAKSVYEQYF. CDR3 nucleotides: TGTGCCAGCAGCTTAGCGAAAAGCGTCTACGAGCAGTACTTC. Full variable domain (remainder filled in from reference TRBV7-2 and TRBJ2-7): GAGVSQSPSNKVTEKGKDVELRCDPISGHTALYWYRQSLGQGLEFLIYFQGNSAPDKSGLPSDRFSAERTGGSVSTLTIQRTQQEDSAVYLCASSLAKSVYEQYFGPGTRLTVT.

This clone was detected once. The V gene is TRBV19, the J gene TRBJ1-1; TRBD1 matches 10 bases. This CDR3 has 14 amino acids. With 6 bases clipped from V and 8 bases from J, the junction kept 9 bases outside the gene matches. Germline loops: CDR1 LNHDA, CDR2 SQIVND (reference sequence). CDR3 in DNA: TGTGCCAGTAGCCAGACAGGGGGCGCGAGGGAAGCTTTCTTT. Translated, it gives CASSQTGGAREAFF.

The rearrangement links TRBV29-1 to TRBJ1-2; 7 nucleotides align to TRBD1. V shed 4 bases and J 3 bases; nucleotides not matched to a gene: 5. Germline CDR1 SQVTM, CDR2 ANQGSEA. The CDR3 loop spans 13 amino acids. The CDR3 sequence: CSVVRQGDYGYTF. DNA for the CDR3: TGCAGCGTTGTTCGGCAGGGGGACTATGGCTACACCTTC.

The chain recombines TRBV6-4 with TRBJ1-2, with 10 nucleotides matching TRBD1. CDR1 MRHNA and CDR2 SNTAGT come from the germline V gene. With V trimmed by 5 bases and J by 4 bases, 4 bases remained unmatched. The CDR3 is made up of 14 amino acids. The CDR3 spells CASSRDRGSYGYTF. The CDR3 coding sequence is TGTGCCAGCAGTCGGGACAGGGGAAGCTATGGCTACACCTTC.

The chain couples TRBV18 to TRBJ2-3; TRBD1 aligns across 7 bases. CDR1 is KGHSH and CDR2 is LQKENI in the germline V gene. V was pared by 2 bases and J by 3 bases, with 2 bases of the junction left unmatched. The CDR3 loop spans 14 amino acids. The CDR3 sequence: CASSPTGVTDTQYF. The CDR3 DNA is TGTGCCAGCTCACCAACAGGGGTTACAGATACGCAGTATTTT.

The CDR3 region is CASSLEPGYTDTQYF. The CDR3 nucleotides read TGTGCCAGCAGCTTAGAGCCGGGGTACACAGATACGCAGTATTTT. The chain has TRBV7-8 and TRBJ2-3; possibly TRBD2 for D (5 bases). The germline CDR1 and CDR2 sequences are SGHVS and FQNEAQ. The CDR3 totals 15 residues. V was trimmed by 1 base and J by 2 bases, leaving 10 bases between them.

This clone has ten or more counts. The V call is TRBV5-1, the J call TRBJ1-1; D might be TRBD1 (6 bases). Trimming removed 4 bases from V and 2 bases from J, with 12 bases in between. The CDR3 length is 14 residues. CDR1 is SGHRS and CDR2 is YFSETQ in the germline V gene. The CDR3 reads CASSLTGFNTEAFF. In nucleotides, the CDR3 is TGCGCCAGCAGCCTTACAGGGTTTAACACTGAAGCTTTCTTT.

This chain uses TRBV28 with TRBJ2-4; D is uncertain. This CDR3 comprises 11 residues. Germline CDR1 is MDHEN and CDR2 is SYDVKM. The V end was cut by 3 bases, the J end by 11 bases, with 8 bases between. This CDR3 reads CASSFRQFQYF. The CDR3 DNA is TGTGCCAGCAGTTTTCGCCAGTTTCAGTACTTC.

In DNA, the CDR3 is TGCGCCAGCAGCTTCGGAGACAGGTCCTACGAGCAGTACTTC. This codes for CASSFGDRSYEQYF. The chain links TRBV5-1 to TRBJ2-7, with D possibly matching TRBD1 (6 bases). Looked up from germline, CDR1 is SGHRS and CDR2 is YFSETQ. CDR3 length equals 14 residues. V lost 2 bases, J lost 1 base, and 10 bases lay in between.

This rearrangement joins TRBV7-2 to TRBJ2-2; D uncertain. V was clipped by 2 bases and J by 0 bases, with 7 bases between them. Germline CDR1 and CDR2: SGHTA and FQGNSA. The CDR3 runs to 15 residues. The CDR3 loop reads CASSLSRTNTGELFF. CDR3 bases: TGTGCCAGCAGCTTATCCAGGACGAACACCGGGGAGCTGTTTTTT.

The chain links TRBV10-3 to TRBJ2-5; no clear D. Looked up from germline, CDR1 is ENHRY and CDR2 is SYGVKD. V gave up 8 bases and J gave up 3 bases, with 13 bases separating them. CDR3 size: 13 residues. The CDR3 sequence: CAISASDEETQYF. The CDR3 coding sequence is TGTGCCATCTCAGCGAGTGACGAAGAGACCCAGTACTTC.

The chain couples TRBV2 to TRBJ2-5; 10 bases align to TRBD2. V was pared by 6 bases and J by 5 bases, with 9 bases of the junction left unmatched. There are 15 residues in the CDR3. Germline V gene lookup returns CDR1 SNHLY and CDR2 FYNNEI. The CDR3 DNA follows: TGTGCCAGCAGCGACGGGACTAGCGTAGGGGAGACCCAGTACTTC. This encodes CASSDGTSVGETQYF. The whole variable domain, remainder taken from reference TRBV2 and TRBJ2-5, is EPEVTQTPSHQVTQMGQEVILRCVPISNHLYFYWYRQILGQKVEFLVSFYNNEISEKSEIFDDQFSVERPDGSNFTLKIRSTKLEDSAMYFCASSDGTSVGETQYFGPGTRLLVL.

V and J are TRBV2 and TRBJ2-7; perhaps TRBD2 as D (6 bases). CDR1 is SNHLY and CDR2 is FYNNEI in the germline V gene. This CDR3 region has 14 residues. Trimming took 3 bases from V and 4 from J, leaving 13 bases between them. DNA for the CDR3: TGTGCCAGCAGTGACAAGCCGGGAGATTACGAGCAGTACTTC. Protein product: CASSDKPGDYEQYF.

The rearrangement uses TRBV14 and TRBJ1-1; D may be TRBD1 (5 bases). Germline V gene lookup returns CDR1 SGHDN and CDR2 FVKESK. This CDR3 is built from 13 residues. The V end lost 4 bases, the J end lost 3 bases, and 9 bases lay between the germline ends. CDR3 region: CASSPFRDTEAFF. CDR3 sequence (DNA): TGTGCCAGCAGCCCTTTCAGGGACACTGAAGCTTTCTTT.

The CDR3, as DNA: TGTGCCAGCTCACACGCGGCCCAAGAGACCCAGTACTTC. The encoded protein is CASSHAAQETQYF. The rearrangement links TRBV18 to TRBJ2-5; D is ambiguous. Germline V CDR1 and CDR2: KGHSH, LQKENI. This CDR3 is built from 13 residues. V was pared by 4 bases and J by 1 base, with 7 bases between.

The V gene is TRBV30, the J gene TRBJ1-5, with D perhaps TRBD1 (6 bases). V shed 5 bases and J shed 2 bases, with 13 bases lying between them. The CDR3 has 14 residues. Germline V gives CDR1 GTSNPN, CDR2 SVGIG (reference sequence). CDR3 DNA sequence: TGTGCCTGGGGGATCGAGGGGGGCAATCAGCCCCAGCATTTT. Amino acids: CAWGIEGGNQPQHF.

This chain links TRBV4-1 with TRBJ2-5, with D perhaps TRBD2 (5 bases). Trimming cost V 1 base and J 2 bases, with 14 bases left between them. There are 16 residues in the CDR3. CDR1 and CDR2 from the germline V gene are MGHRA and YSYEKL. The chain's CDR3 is CASSQGLRSWQETQYF. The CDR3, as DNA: TGCGCCAGCAGCCAAGGACTAAGGAGTTGGCAAGAGACCCAGTACTTC.

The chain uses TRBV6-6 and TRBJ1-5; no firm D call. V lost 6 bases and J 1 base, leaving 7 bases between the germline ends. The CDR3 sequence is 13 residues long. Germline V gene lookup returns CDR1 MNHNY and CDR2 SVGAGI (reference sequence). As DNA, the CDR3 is TGTGCCAGCAGACGGGTCAGCAATCAGCCCCAGCATTTT. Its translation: CASRRVSNQPQHF.

CDR3 DNA sequence: TGCGCCAGCAGCACCGGGCCGGGGGAGCAGTACTTC. This encodes CASSTGPGEQYF. The chain couples TRBV5-1 to TRBJ2-7; tentative D call: TRBD2 (5 bases). V lost 4 bases to trimming and J lost 7 bases, with 12 bases between them. The CDR3 totals 12 residues. CDR1 SGHRS and CDR2 YFSETQ come from the germline V gene.

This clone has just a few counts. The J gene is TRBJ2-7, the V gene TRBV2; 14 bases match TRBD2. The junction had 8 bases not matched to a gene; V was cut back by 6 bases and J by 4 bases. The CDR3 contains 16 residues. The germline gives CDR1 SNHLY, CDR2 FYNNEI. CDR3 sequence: CASRGTSGSQLYEQYF. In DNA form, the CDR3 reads TGTGCCAGCAGAGGGACTAGCGGGAGCCAATTATACGAGCAGTACTTC.

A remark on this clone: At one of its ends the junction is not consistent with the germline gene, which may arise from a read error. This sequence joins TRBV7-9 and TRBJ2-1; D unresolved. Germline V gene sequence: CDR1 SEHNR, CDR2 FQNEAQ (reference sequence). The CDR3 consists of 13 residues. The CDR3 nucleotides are TGTGCCAGCAGTTTAGTATCCTACAATGAGCAGTTCTTC. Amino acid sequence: CASSLVSYNEQFF.

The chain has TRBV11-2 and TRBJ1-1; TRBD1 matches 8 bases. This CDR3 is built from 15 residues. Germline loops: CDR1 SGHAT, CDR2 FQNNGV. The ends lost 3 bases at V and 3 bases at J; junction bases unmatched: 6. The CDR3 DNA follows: TGTGCCAGCAGCTTGGTTGGACAGGGATACACTGAAGCTTTCTTT. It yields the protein CASSLVGQGYTEAFF.

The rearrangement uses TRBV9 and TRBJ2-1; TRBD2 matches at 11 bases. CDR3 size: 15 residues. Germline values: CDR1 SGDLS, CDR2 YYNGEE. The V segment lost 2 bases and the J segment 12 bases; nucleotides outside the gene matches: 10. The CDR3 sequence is CASSVGTSGTMLQFF. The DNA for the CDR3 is TGTGCCAGCAGCGTCGGGACTAGCGGCACAATGTTGCAGTTCTTC.

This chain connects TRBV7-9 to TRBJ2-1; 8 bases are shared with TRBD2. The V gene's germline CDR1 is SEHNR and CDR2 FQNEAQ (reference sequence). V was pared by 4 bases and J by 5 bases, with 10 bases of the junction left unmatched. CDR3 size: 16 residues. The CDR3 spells CASSSRGGTKDNEQFF. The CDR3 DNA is TGTGCCAGCAGCTCCCGCGGGGGGACTAAGGACAATGAGCAGTTCTTC. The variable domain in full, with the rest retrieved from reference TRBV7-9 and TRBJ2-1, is DTGVSQNPRHKITKRGQNVTFRCDPISEHNRLYWYRQTLGQGPEFLTYFQNEAQLEKSRLLSDRFSAERPKGSFSTLEIQRTEQGDSAMYLCASSSRGGTKDNEQFFGPGTRLTVL.